One sample yielded the 30 T cell receptor beta chains listed below, sequenced in a study of a mutant IDH1 vaccine in newly diagnosed glioma. Regarding time point: week 35, safety follow-up. A 20-mer mutant IDH1 peptide at 300 ug was injected subcutaneously with topical imiquimod. Their recognized antigens are unknown. Produced via immunoSEQ multiplex PCR; TCRdb's table is partial and in-frame only. The data hold tens of thousands of clones, with 65% to 75% observed a single time. The specimen comprised PBMCs, sampled from a glioma patient whose treatment included an IDH1 peptide vaccine. The receptors here all came from a man aged 45-60 years with glioma.

With regard to this clone: Other nucleotide sequences from this sample produce the same CDR3. The V and J genes are TRBV7-6 and TRBJ2-7; D remains ambiguous. V lost 4 bases to trimming and J lost 1 base, with 5 bases between them. CDR3 length equals 12 residues. Looked up from germline, CDR1 is SGHVS and CDR2 is FNYEAQ. CDR3 DNA: TGTGCCAGCAGCTCCAGTTCCTACGAGCAGTACTTC. Its protein is CASSSSSYEQYF.

By frequency in the sample, this clone is medium-sized. This chain connects TRBV5-1 to TRBJ2-3, with TRBD2 as a possible D gene (6 bases). This CDR3 region has 15 residues. Germline-derived CDR1 and CDR2 are SGHRS and YFSETQ. The germline V and J ends were trimmed by 1 base and 4 bases, with 13 bases remaining between them. The CDR3 nucleotides are TGCGCCAGCAGCTTGATTTGGGCTAGCGCAGATACGCAGTATTTT. It specifies CASSLIWASADTQYF.

As regards this clone: A much larger clonotype is one base distant, so this may be a read error. The same CDR3 is also encoded by other DNA sequences in this sample. J is TRBJ2-7 and V is TRBV5-4; 8 bases match TRBD1. Germline V gene lookup returns CDR1 SGHNT and CDR2 YYREEE (reference sequence). This CDR3 contains 14 residues. With V trimmed by 4 bases and J by 1 base, 4 bases remained unmatched. The chain's CDR3 is CASSPGQGSYEQYF. The CDR3 DNA reads as TGTGCCAGCAGCCCCGGACAGGGTTCCTACGAGCAGTACTTC.

The chain has TRBV19 and TRBJ2-2; possibly TRBD2 for D (5 bases). Trimming left V 4 bases short and J 4 bases short, with 16 bases between. The CDR3 extends over 16 amino acids. The germline V gene encodes CDR1 LNHDA and CDR2 SQIVND (reference sequence). The CDR3 reads CASSNGGIQGTGELFF. CDR3 sequence (DNA): TGTGCCAGTAGTAATGGAGGAATTCAAGGCACCGGGGAGCTGTTTTTT.

The J gene is TRBJ2-2, the V gene TRBV6-5; D perhaps matches TRBD1 (6 bases). Germline lookup yields CDR1 MNHEY and CDR2 SVGAGI. CDR3 length equals 15 residues. The V and J ends lost 6 bases and 0 bases respectively, with 11 bases between them. The CDR3: CASSPGQPNTGELFF. DNA of the CDR3: TGTGCCAGCAGCCCTGGACAGCCGAACACCGGGGAGCTGTTTTTT.

The V call is TRBV19, the J call TRBJ1-2; D gene ambiguous. CDR3 length: 15 amino acids. V lost 7 bases, J lost 0 bases, and 15 bases lay in between. In germline, CDR1 is LNHDA, CDR2 SQIVND (reference sequence). The CDR3 sequence: CASTDGSLSNYGYTF. In DNA form, the CDR3 reads TGTGCCAGTACCGATGGGTCGCTTTCTAACTATGGCTACACCTTC.

The chain uses TRBV4-2 and TRBJ2-1, with TRBD2 identical over 7 bases. Germline V CDR1 and CDR2: LGHNA, YNFKEQ. Trimming at V came to 1 base and at J to 5 bases, leaving 5 bases not matched to a gene. This CDR3 has 15 amino acids. The CDR3 bases are TGTGCCAGCAGCCAAGGGGTAGCGGGTGACAATGAGCAGTTCTTC. Encoded protein: CASSQGVAGDNEQFF.

CDR3 sequence (DNA): TGTGCCAGCAGCTCGGTGGGAAGCGGGGAGTGGGCCTACGAGCAGTACTTC. Translating gives CASSSVGSGEWAYEQYF. The chain links TRBV7-8 to TRBJ2-7; 7 positions match TRBD2. The CDR3 runs to 17 residues. The trim removed 4 bases at V and 2 bases at J, leaving 14 bases unmatched. Per germline, CDR1 SGHVS and CDR2 FQNEAQ.

The chain joins TRBV25-1 to TRBJ1-6; a possible D gene is TRBD1 (5 bases). V lost 5 bases and J 5 bases, leaving 7 bases between the germline ends. The CDR3 loop spans 13 amino acids. Per germline, CDR1 MGHDK and CDR2 SYGVNS. The CDR3 protein is CASSLGDNSPLHF. CDR3 bases: TGTGCCAGCAGTTTAGGGGATAATTCACCCCTCCACTTT.

The chain carries TRBV30 and TRBJ2-2; D perhaps matches TRBD1 (5 bases). The CDR3 runs 13 residues. V was trimmed by 5 bases and J by 4 bases, leaving 11 bases between them. CDR1 is GTSNPN, CDR2 SVGIG, per germline (reference sequence). The CDR3 reads CAWGRGGTGELFF. The CDR3 DNA follows: TGTGCCTGGGGAAGGGGTGGCACCGGGGAGCTGTTTTTT.

In DNA form, the CDR3 reads TGTGCCAGCAGTTACCCCACGGCGGCAGAAGCTTTCTTT. Translated, it gives CASSYPTAAEAFF. The chain links TRBV6-6 to TRBJ1-1; D is undetermined. The CDR3 sequence is 13 residues long. V lost 2 bases and J 8 bases, leaving 12 bases between the germline ends. Germline CDR1 and CDR2: MNHNY and SVGAGI (reference sequence).

The chain has TRBV5-1 and TRBJ1-1, with D tentatively TRBD1 (6 bases). The CDR3 sequence is 14 residues long. In germline, CDR1 is SGHRS, CDR2 YFSETQ. Deletions cut 9 bases from V and 2 bases from J, with 17 bases between. The CDR3 protein is CATNPGTINTEAFF. The CDR3 coding sequence is TGCGCCACAAACCCCGGGACAATTAACACTGAAGCTTTCTTT.

V gene TRBV6-5 combines with J gene TRBJ1-5, with D tentatively TRBD1 (6 bases). Trimming removed 6 bases from V and 3 bases from J, with 9 bases in between. The CDR3 spans 13 residues. Per germline, CDR1 MNHEY and CDR2 SVGAGI. DNA for the CDR3: TGTGCCAGCAGCCCAGGGGTCAATCAGCCCCAGCATTTT. It is translated as CASSPGVNQPQHF.

As DNA, the CDR3 is TGTGCCAGCAGCTTAACGGGGAGAGGCAATCAGCCCCAGCATTTT. Translated: CASSLTGRGNQPQHF. The chain recombines TRBV7-2 with TRBJ1-5, with D unclear. Germline values: CDR1 SGHTA, CDR2 FQGNSA. There are 15 residues in the CDR3. Trimming pared 2 bases from V and 2 bases from J, leaving 10 bases between. Together with reference TRBV7-2 and TRBJ1-5, the CDR3 gives the full variable domain: GAGVSQSPSNKVTEKGKDVELRCDPISGHTALYWYRQSLGQGLEFLIYFQGNSAPDKSGLPSDRFSAERTGGSVSTLTIQRTQQEDSAVYLCASSLTGRGNQPQHFGDGTRLSIL.

The V gene is TRBV5-1, the J gene TRBJ2-5; perhaps TRBD1 as D (5 bases). Deletions cut 2 bases from V and 5 bases from J, with 13 bases between. Germline V gene sequence: CDR1 SGHRS, CDR2 YFSETQ. This CDR3 contains 14 residues. The CDR3 spells CASSLSGSSETQYF. The DNA of the CDR3 is TGCGCCAGCAGCTTATCAGGGTCGTCGGAGACCCAGTACTTC.

This sequence joins TRBV6-5 and TRBJ1-1; possible D gene TRBD1, 6 bases. V lost 2 bases and J 0 bases, leaving 13 bases between the germline ends. Germline lookup yields CDR1 MNHEY and CDR2 SVGAGI. This CDR3 has 16 amino acids. Written as DNA, the CDR3 is TGTGCCAGCAGTTACGAGTCCGGGACACTGAACACTGAAGCTTTCTTT. Its protein product is CASSYESGTLNTEAFF.

The chain carries TRBV5-8 and TRBJ1-3; possibly TRBD1 for D (5 bases). V was trimmed by 0 bases and J by 4 bases, leaving 11 bases between them. The CDR3 is made up of 15 amino acids. Germline values: CDR1 SGHTS, CDR2 YDEGEE. CDR3 coding DNA: TGTGCCAGCAGCTTGGGGTGGGGGACCGGAAACACCATATATTTT. Its protein is CASSLGWGTGNTIYF.

The rearrangement uses TRBV25-1 and TRBJ1-5; 7 nucleotides match TRBD1. This CDR3 has 15 residues. Trimming removed 3 bases from V and 5 bases from J; junction bases left unmatched: 7. Germline V gene data show CDR1 as MGHDK and CDR2 as SYGVNS. The CDR3 loop reads CASSEGGGRDQPQHF. As DNA, the CDR3 is TGTGCCAGCAGTGAGGGAGGGGGCAGAGATCAGCCCCAGCATTTT.

This chain uses TRBV5-1 with TRBJ1-1; TRBD1 matches at 7 bases. CDR3 length equals 13 residues. The ends lost 2 bases at V and 7 bases at J; junction bases unmatched: 5. Looked up from germline, CDR1 is SGHRS and CDR2 is YFSETQ. This chain's CDR3 is CASSLGGDSEAFF. The DNA of the CDR3 is TGCGCCAGCAGCTTAGGCGGGGACAGTGAAGCTTTCTTT.

A few counts support this clone. The V gene is TRBV29-1, the J gene TRBJ2-7; maybe TRBD1 (5 bases). Trimming shortened V by 0 bases and J by 5 bases, and 11 bases separated the two germline ends. This CDR3 comprises 13 residues. Germline V gene sequence: CDR1 SQVTM, CDR2 ANQGSEA. The CDR3 nucleotides read TGCAGCGTTGAAGATCAGCAGGGAAACGAGCAGTACTTC. This translates into CSVEDQQGNEQYF.

In this sample, this clone turned up a few times. The chain combines TRBV30 with TRBJ1-4; D uncertain. CDR1 is GTSNPN, CDR2 SVGIG, per germline (reference sequence). The V end lost 2 bases, the J end lost 8 bases, and 9 bases lay between the germline ends. The CDR3 covers 12 residues. This CDR3 reads CAWSQSGEKLFF. For the CDR3, the DNA is TGTGCCTGGAGTCAGTCCGGGGAAAAACTGTTTTTT.

The V gene is TRBV4-3, the J gene TRBJ2-1; D remains unclear. Germline CDR1 is LGHNA and CDR2 is YSLEER. There are 15 residues in the CDR3. Trimming removed 2 bases from V and 0 bases from J, with 8 bases in between. The CDR3 region is CASSQSRSSYNEQFF. CDR3 coding DNA: TGCGCCAGCAGCCAATCCCGGAGCTCCTACAATGAGCAGTTCTTC.

The count of this clone is one. The genes are TRBV7-8 and TRBJ1-2, with TRBD1 as a possible D gene (5 bases). The CDR3 totals 15 residues. The germline CDR1 and CDR2 sequences are SGHVS and FQNEAQ. Trimming took off 3 bases at V and 2 bases at J, with 13 bases between the two ends. CDR3: CASSFSVRVNYGYTF. CDR3 bases: TGTGCCAGCAGCTTTTCCGTCAGGGTGAACTATGGCTACACCTTC.

The chain has TRBV2 and TRBJ1-1; no reliable D call. Per the germline V gene, CDR1 is SNHLY and CDR2 is FYNNEI. This CDR3 region has 14 residues. Trimming took 4 bases from V and 0 from J, leaving 9 bases between them. This CDR3 is CASSGGLVNTEAFF. Written as DNA, the CDR3 is TGTGCCAGCAGTGGAGGGTTGGTGAACACTGAAGCTTTCTTT.

The count of this clone is one. The CDR3 DNA reads as TGTGCCACCAGCAGAGATAAAGGGCCGGGGAACACCGGGGAGCTGTTTTTT. Translating gives CATSRDKGPGNTGELFF. The rearrangement uses TRBV15 and TRBJ2-2; D gene uncertain. The CDR3 totals 17 residues. Germline loops: CDR1 LNHNV, CDR2 YYDKDF (reference sequence). Trimming took 0 bases from V and 1 from J, leaving 12 bases between them.

This clone was observed once. The chain employs TRBV27 and TRBJ2-7; the match to TRBD1 covers 7 bases. This CDR3 is built from 17 residues. The trim removed 0 bases at V and 4 bases at J, leaving 12 bases unmatched. Germline-derived CDR1 and CDR2 are MNHEY and SMNVEV (reference sequence). CDR3 sequence reads: CASSLSFFRDREYEQYF. CDR3 sequence (DNA): TGTGCCAGCAGTTTATCCTTCTTCCGTGACAGGGAATACGAGCAGTACTTC.

There are many counts of this clone. The chain recombines TRBV19 with TRBJ1-1; no clear D. With 5 bases removed from V and 3 bases from J, the gap between germline ends came to 10 bases. The CDR3 is made up of 13 amino acids. Germline V gene data show CDR1 as LNHDA and CDR2 as SQIVND (reference sequence). This CDR3 reads CASSLSLDTEAFF. The CDR3 coding sequence is TGTGCCAGTAGTTTAAGTCTGGACACTGAAGCTTTCTTT. Using reference TRBV19 and TRBJ1-1 for the parts outside the CDR3, the full variable domain is DGGITQSPKYLFRKEGQNVTLSCEQNLNHDAMYWYRQDPGQGLRLIYYSQIVNDFQKGDIAEGYSVSREKKESFPLTVTSAQKNPTAFYLCASSLSLDTEAFFGQGTRLTVV.

The chain couples TRBV9 to TRBJ1-2, with D maybe TRBD1 (5 bases). Germline loops: CDR1 SGDLS, CDR2 YYNGEE. The CDR3 runs to 15 residues. The germline V and J ends were trimmed by 3 bases and 5 bases, with 17 bases remaining between them. This CDR3 reads CASSAGGTGRYGYTF. CDR3 bases: TGTGCCAGCAGCGCGGGGGGGACGGGAAGGTATGGCTACACCTTC.

The table lists this clone with a count of one. The CDR3 spells CASAGGPSYNSPLHF. The CDR3 DNA follows: TGTGCCAGCGCAGGGGGCCCCTCCTATAATTCACCCCTCCACTTT. The J gene is TRBJ1-6, the V gene TRBV27, with TRBD1 identical over 8 bases. Germline-derived CDR1 and CDR2 are MNHEY and SMNVEV (reference sequence). The CDR3 extends over 15 amino acids. V trimming: 8 bases; J trimming: 0 bases; junction bases outside the gene matches: 3.

J is TRBJ2-7 and V is TRBV19; either TRBD1 or TRBD2 may supply D (5 bases each). The germline CDR1 and CDR2 sequences are LNHDA and SQIVND (reference sequence). The CDR3 has 15 amino acids. V lost 1 base to trimming and J lost 2 bases, with 12 bases between them. The CDR3 loop is CASSIAWGPTYEQYF. CDR3 in DNA: TGTGCCAGTAGTATAGCCTGGGGACCAACCTACGAGCAGTACTTC.